This TCR beta chain was identified in a study of blood T cell repertoires in COVID-19. Looking at the study overall: Samples of COVID-19 (acute and convalescent) were obtained from the United States, Italy and Spain.

In the authors' workflow: Using reference gene primer amplification, nucleated cell counts were estimated. Data came from immunoSEQ multiplex PCR; TCRdb stores just in-frame clones and leaves some out. The DNA was the basis for D and trimming; V, J and clone size are from that table. This table holds around 120,000 clones, roughly 90% found once. V was clipped by 5 bases and J by 2 bases; unmatched bases: 7. The CDR3 is 15 amino acids. Per the germline V gene, CDR1 is KGHDR and CDR2 is SFDVKD. The V and J genes are TRBV24-1 and TRBJ2-7; TRBD2 aligns across 8 bases. This receptor was taken from a man aged 45 to 65 with acute or convalescent COVID-19. The sequencing sample was made of peripheral blood. CDR3 protein: CATSGVTSGAYEQYF. The CDR3 region has the DNA TGTGCCACCAGTGGTGTAACTAGCGGAGCCTACGAGCAGTACTTC.